Given below is one T cell receptor beta chain in context. The sample comes from a study of low-dose radiotherapy and immunotherapy resistance in tumors. Time point indicated: after trial treatment. This sample's treatment: LDRT plus nivolumab, ipilimumab, low-dose cyclophosphamide and aspirin (RACIN trial). The length of the CDR3 is 14 residues. Per germline, CDR1 SGHDN and CDR2 FVKESK. The V gene lost 1 base and the J gene lost 5 bases, with 12 bases spanning the gap. Covering alpha and beta chains, TRAV- and TRBV-specific primers were used for the first-strand cDNA. Amplification, which lasted around 21 PCR cycles, used a constant-region primer and V-primer adapter to amplify TCRs. TCRdb reprocessed the reads with MiXCR, giving one entry per CDR3 protein. The profile covers tens of thousands of distinct CDR3 sequences, with around 50% appearing a single time and about 5.7% taken by the ten largest.

V and J are TRBV14 and TRBJ2-7, with D perhaps matching TRBD1 (6 bases). This receptor was taken from a male donor with gallbladder cancer. The source material was PBMCs, sampled after low-dose radiotherapy plus immunotherapy. CDR3 in amino acids: CASSQADRYHEQYF. The CDR3 bases are TGTGCCAGCAGCCAAGCGGACAGATATCACGAGCAGTACTTC.